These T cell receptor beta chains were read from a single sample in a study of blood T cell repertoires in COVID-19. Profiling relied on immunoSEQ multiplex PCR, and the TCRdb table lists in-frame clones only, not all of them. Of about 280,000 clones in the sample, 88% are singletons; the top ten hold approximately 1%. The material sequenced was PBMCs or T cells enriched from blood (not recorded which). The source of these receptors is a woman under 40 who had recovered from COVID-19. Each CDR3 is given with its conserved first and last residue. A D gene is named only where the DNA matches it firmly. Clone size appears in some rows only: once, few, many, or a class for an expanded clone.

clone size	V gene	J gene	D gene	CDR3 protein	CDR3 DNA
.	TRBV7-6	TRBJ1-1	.	CASSYETGIMNTEAFF	TGTGCCAGCAGCTATGAGACAGGTATAATGAACACTGAAGCTTTCTTT
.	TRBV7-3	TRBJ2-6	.	CASSLSPLAGIGANVLTF	TGTGCCAGCAGCTTATCCCCTTTAGCAGGGATTGGGGCCAACGTCCTGACTTTC
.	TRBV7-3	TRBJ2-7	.	CASSFSSTYEQYF	TGTGCCAGCAGCTTTTCTAGCACCTACGAGCAGTACTTC
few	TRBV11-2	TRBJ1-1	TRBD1	CASSWGTGGNTEAFF	TGTGCCAGCAGCTGGGGGACAGGGGGGAACACTGAAGCTTTCTTT
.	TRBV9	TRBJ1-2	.	CASSAGGAASYYGYTF	TGTGCCAGCAGCGCGGGGGGGGCAGCCTCCTACTATGGCTACACCTTC
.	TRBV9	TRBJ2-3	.	CASSVQLVADTQYF	TGTGCCAGCAGCGTACAACTAGTCGCAGATACGCAGTATTTT
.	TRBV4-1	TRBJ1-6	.	CASSFGGEGYNSPLHF	TGCGCCAGCAGCTTTGGCGGGGAGGGATATAATTCACCCCTCCACTTT
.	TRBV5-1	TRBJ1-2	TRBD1	CASNPQGGGYYGYTF	TGCGCCAGCAACCCTCAAGGGGGCGGATACTATGGCTACACCTTC
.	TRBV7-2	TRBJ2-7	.	CASSLEGGLYEQYF	TGTGCCAGCAGCTTAGAAGGGGGTCTCTACGAGCAGTACTTC
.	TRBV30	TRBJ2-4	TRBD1	CAWSVTGGPNIQYF	TGTGCCTGGAGTGTTACAGGGGGACCAAACATTCAGTACTTC
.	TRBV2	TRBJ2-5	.	CASSLQETQYF	TGTGCCAGCTCCCTACAAGAGACCCAGTACTTC
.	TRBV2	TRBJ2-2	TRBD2	CASPASGRNTGELFF	TGTGCCAGCCCGGCTAGCGGGAGGAACACCGGGGAGCTGTTTTTT
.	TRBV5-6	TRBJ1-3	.	CASSSPLGVGNTIYF	TGTGCCAGCAGCTCTCCGCTTGGAGTTGGAAACACCATATATTTT
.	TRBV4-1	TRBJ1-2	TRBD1	CASSKPGQGNYGYTF	TGCGCCAGCAGCAAACCGGGACAGGGAAACTATGGCTACACCTTC
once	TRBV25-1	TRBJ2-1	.	CASSDLGDATYNEQFF	TGTGCCAGCAGTGATCTGGGAGATGCGACCTACAATGAGCAGTTCTTC
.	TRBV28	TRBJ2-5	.	CASERGQETQYF	TGTGCCAGCGAAAGGGGACAAGAGACCCAGTACTTC
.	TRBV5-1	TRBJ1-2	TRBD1	CASSLGGGNGYTF	TGCGCCAGCAGCTTGGGAGGGGGCAATGGCTACACCTTC
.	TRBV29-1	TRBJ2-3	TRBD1	CSASTGVADTQYF	TGCAGCGCATCGACAGGGGTAGCAGATACGCAGTATTTT
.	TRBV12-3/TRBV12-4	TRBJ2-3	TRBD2	CASSTGGGDTQYF	TGTGCCAGCAGTACCGGGGGGGGAGATACGCAGTATTTT
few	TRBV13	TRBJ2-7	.	CASSLQVAAYEQYF	TGTGCCAGCAGCCTGCAGGTCGCTGCCTACGAGCAGTACTTC
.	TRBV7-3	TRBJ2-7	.	CASSHDRHGSSYEQYF	TGTGCCAGCAGCCACGACCGCCACGGGTCATCCTACGAGCAGTACTTC
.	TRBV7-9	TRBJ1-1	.	CASSFRVGNTEAFF	TGTGCCAGCAGCTTCAGGGTTGGAAACACTGAAGCTTTCTTT
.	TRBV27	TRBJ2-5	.	CASSPRGRETQYF	TGTGCCAGCAGTCCTCGGGGTCGAGAGACCCAGTACTTC
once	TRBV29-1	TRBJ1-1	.	CSVAQVMNTEAFF	TGCAGCGTTGCTCAGGTCATGAACACTGAAGCTTTCTTT
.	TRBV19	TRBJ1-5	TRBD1	CASGDSRINQPQHF	TGTGCCAGTGGGGACAGTCGAATTAATCAGCCCCAGCATTTT
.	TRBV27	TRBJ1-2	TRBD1	CASSLIPPQGARGYTF	TGTGCCAGCAGTTTAATTCCCCCACAGGGGGCGAGGGGCTACACCTTC
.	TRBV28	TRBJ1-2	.	CASSLRGRVNGYTF	TGTGCCAGCAGTTTAAGGGGCAGGGTCAATGGCTACACCTTC
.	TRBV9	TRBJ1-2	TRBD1	CASTRDSYYGYTF	TGTGCCAGCACCCGGGACAGTTACTATGGCTACACCTTC
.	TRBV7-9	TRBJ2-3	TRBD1	CASSLRQGETQYF	TGTGCCAGCAGCTTAAGACAGGGTGAAACGCAGTATTTT
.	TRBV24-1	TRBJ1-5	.	CATSDYSWAGNQPQHF	TGTGCCACCAGTGATTATAGTTGGGCGGGAAATCAGCCCCAGCATTTT
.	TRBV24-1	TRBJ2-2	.	CATSPDTLNTGELFF	TGTGCCACCAGTCCGGACACCTTGAACACCGGGGAGCTGTTTTTT
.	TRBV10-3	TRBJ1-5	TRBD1	CAISQTGIRQPQHF	TGTGCCATCAGCCAGACAGGGATACGTCAGCCCCAGCATTTT
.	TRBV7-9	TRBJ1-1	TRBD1	CASSEQDRGNTEAFF	TGTGCCAGCAGCGAACAAGACAGGGGCAACACTGAAGCTTTCTTT
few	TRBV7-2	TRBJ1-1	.	CASSPSVRGYGSGDTEAFF	TGTGCCAGCAGCCCCTCGGTTAGGGGATATGGTTCGGGGGACACTGAAGCTTTCTTT
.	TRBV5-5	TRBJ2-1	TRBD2	CASSPGTSGKGPYNEQFF	TGTGCCAGCAGCCCCGGGACTAGCGGGAAAGGCCCCTACAATGAGCAGTTCTTC
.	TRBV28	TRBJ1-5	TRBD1	CASSLTGTARQPQHF	TGTGCCAGCAGTTTGACAGGGACGGCTCGGCAGCCCCAGCATTTT
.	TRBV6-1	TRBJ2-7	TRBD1	CASSEIQGGQGIYEQYF	TGTGCCAGCAGTGAAATTCAAGGGGGACAGGGTATCTACGAGCAGTACTTC
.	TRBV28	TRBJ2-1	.	CASSFSLDEQFF	TGTGCCAGCAGTTTCAGTCTGGATGAGCAGTTCTTC
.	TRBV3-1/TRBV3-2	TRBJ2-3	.	CASSQGGYTQYF	TGTGCCAGCAGCCAAGGAGGGTATACGCAGTATTTT
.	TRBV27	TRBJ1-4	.	CASSLRRLGKLFF	TGTGCCAGCAGTTTAAGACGCCTAGGAAAACTGTTTTTT
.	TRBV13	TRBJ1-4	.	CASSLGGATNEKLFF	TGTGCCAGCAGCTTAGGCGGGGCAACTAATGAAAAACTGTTTTTT
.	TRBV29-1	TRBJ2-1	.	CSVSEVSYNEQFF	TGCAGCGTTTCCGAGGTTTCCTACAATGAGCAGTTCTTC
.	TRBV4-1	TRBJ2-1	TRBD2	CASSQEGTSGRPEQFF	TGCGCCAGCAGCCAAGAAGGGACTAGCGGGAGGCCCGAGCAGTTCTTC
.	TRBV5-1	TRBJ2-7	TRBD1	CASSLGTGRSYEQYF	TGCGCCAGCAGCTTGGGGACAGGGAGGTCCTACGAGCAGTACTTC
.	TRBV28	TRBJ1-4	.	CASSTQEPGVSNEKLFF	TGTGCCAGCAGCACCCAGGAACCCGGGGTTTCAAATGAAAAACTGTTTTTT
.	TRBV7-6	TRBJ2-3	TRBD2	CASRNSGGAGDTQYF	TGTGCCAGCAGGAATAGCGGGGGGGCGGGAGATACGCAGTATTTT
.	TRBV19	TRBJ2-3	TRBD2	CASSIRRERADTQYF	TGTGCCAGTAGTATACGGCGGGAGAGAGCGGATACGCAGTATTTT
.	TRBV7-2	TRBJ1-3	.	CASSLEGRSGNTIYF	TGTGCCAGCAGCTTAGAGGGGAGGTCTGGAAACACCATATATTTT
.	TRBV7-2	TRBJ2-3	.	CASSRGGRSLTYTQYF	TGTGCCAGCAGCCGCGGAGGTCGATCCCTTACATATACGCAGTATTTT
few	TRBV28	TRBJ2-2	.	CASSLTQGGTGELFF	TGTGCCAGCAGTTTGACGCAGGGTGGGACCGGGGAGCTGTTTTTT
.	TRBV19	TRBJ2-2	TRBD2	CASSFGGTGELFF	TGTGCCAGTAGTTTCGGGGGGACCGGGGAGCTGTTTTTT
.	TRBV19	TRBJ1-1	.	CASRSGGRLDTEAFF	TGTGCCAGTAGGTCGGGGGGGCGATTGGACACTGAAGCTTTCTTT
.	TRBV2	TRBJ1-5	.	CASRLGHFSNQPQHF	TGTGCCAGCAGGTTGGGACACTTTAGCAATCAGCCCCAGCATTTT
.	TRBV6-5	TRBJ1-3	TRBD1	CASSLDRVDTIYF	TGTGCCAGCAGTCTGGACAGGGTGGACACCATATATTTT
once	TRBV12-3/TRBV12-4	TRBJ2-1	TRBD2	CASSTSGRDEQFF	TGTGCCAGCAGTACTAGCGGGAGGGATGAGCAGTTCTTC
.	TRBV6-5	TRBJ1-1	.	CASSYSWAMNTEAFF	TGTGCCAGCAGTTACTCTTGGGCTATGAACACTGAAGCTTTCTTT
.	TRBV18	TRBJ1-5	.	CASSATTGISNQPQHF	TGTGCCAGCTCGGCGACAACAGGGATTAGCAATCAGCCCCAGCATTTT
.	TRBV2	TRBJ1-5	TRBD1	CASRDRVGNQPQHF	TGTGCCAGCAGGGACAGGGTCGGCAATCAGCCCCAGCATTTT
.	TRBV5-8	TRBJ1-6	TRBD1	CASPGGQGAGNSPLHF	TGTGCCAGCCCCGGGGGACAGGGGGCCGGCAATTCACCCCTCCACTTT